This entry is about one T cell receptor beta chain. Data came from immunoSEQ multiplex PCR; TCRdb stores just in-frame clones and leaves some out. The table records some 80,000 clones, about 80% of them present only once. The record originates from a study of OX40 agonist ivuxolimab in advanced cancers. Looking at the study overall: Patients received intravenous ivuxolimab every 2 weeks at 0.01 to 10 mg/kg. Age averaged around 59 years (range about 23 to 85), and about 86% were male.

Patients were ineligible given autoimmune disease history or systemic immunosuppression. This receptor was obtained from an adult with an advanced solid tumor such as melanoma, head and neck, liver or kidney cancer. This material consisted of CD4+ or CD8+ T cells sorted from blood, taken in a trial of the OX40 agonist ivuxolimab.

The CDR3 DNA reads TGCGCCAGCTCCGAAAGGGCCTTGAACACTGAAGCTTTCTTT. This translates into CASSERALNTEAFF. The J gene is TRBJ1-1, the V gene TRBV5-1; D gene unclear. Trimming shortened V by 7 bases and J by 0 bases, and 13 bases separated the two germline ends. Germline CDR1 SGHRS, CDR2 YFSETQ. The CDR3 totals 14 residues.